This passage covers 10 T cell receptor beta chains from one sample sequenced in a study of technical replicates of blood from a few donors. Profiled with immunoSEQ multiplex PCR; TCRdb holds only in-frame clones, not every one. The data show about 75,000 clones, 97% seen once. Sequencing was performed on T cells isolated from PBMCs. These TCRs come from a human donor in good health.

This chain links TRBV19 with TRBJ1-1; D is unresolved. V lost 3 bases and J 8 bases, leaving 7 bases between the germline ends. CDR1 and CDR2 (germline): LNHDA, SQIVND (reference sequence). The CDR3 is made up of 11 amino acids. CDR3 DNA: TGTGCCAGTAGTATGGGCTGGGAAGCTTTCTTT. Protein sequence: CASSMGWEAFF. The full variable domain, its missing parts supplied by reference TRBV19 and TRBJ1-1, is DGGITQSPKYLFRKEGQNVTLSCEQNLNHDAMYWYRQDPGQGLRLIYYSQIVNDFQKGDIAEGYSVSREKKESFPLTVTSAQKNPTAFYLCASSMGWEAFFGQGTRLTVV.

The chain carries TRBV10-2 and TRBJ2-7, with 8 bases fitting TRBD2. V was pared by 6 bases and J by 4 bases, with 5 bases of the junction left unmatched. This CDR3 spans 13 amino acids. Germline CDR1 reads WSHSY; CDR2 reads SAAADI. The CDR3 bases are TGCGCCAGCAGCGCGGGAGGCTTGTACGAGCAGTACTTC. It yields the protein CASSAGGLYEQYF.

The gene calls are TRBV2 and TRBJ1-1; 8 bases are shared with TRBD1. Unmatched junction bases numbered 8, after V lost 4 bases and J lost 1 base. The CDR3 extends over 16 amino acids. The V gene's germline CDR1 is SNHLY and CDR2 FYNNEI. The chain's CDR3 is CASSVPSTGGNTEAFF. The CDR3 region has the DNA TGTGCCAGCAGTGTACCAAGTACAGGGGGGAACACTGAAGCTTTCTTT.

The chain combines TRBV15 with TRBJ1-1; 8 nucleotides align to TRBD1. Germline trimming cut 8 bases from V and 4 bases from J; bases unmatched to any gene: 3. The CDR3 sequence is 12 residues long. CDR1 is LNHNV, CDR2 YYDKDF, per germline (reference sequence). The CDR3 loop is CATRTGSTEAFF. DNA for the CDR3: TGTGCCACCCGGACAGGGAGCACTGAAGCTTTCTTT.

J is TRBJ2-7 and V is TRBV28; 9 nucleotides agree with TRBD1. The CDR3 has 17 residues. CDR1 and CDR2 (germline): MDHEN, SYDVKM. V shed 2 bases, J shed 6 bases, and the junction held 14 bases outside the gene matches. Here the CDR3 reads CASSLPNGQGKRGEQYF. In DNA form, the CDR3 reads TGTGCCAGCAGTTTACCCAACGGACAGGGGAAAAGGGGCGAGCAGTACTTC.

In this sample, this clone turned up once. V and J are TRBV6-1 and TRBJ1-1, with 8 bases matching TRBD1. CDR3 size: 14 residues. Germline values: CDR1 MNHNS, CDR2 SASEGT. Trimming removed 6 bases from V and 1 base from J; junction bases left unmatched: 4. The CDR3 region is CASRLGQGNTEAFF. The CDR3 DNA reads TGTGCCAGCAGATTAGGACAGGGGAACACTGAAGCTTTCTTT.

V gene TRBV7-9 combines with J gene TRBJ1-2, with a possible D match to TRBD1 (5 bases). The CDR3 length is 15 residues. The V end was cut by 2 bases, the J end by 2 bases, with 12 bases between. Germline V gene lookup returns CDR1 SEHNR and CDR2 FQNEAQ (reference sequence). CDR3 residues: CASSLSQGSNYGYTF. For the CDR3, the DNA is TGTGCCAGCAGCTTAAGCCAGGGTTCGAACTATGGCTACACCTTC.

The chain carries TRBV11-2 and TRBJ2-4; no clear D gene. Germline V gene lookup returns CDR1 SGHAT and CDR2 FQNNGV. Trimming cost V 1 base and J 2 bases, with 12 bases left between them. The length of the CDR3 is 16 residues. The CDR3 spells CASSLGLLLTKNIQYF. CDR3 DNA sequence: TGTGCCAGCAGCTTAGGGCTTTTGTTAACCAAAAACATTCAGTACTTC.

The chain is built from TRBV27 and TRBJ2-1, with D uncertain. The CDR3 spans 12 residues. Trimming removed 5 bases from V and 7 bases from J, with 9 bases in between. The germline V gene encodes CDR1 MNHEY and CDR2 SMNVEV (reference sequence). Here the CDR3 reads CASSARYNEQFF. Here the CDR3 DNA reads TGTGCCAGCAGTGCCCGGTATAATGAGCAGTTCTTC.

The rearrangement uses TRBV4-1 and TRBJ2-1; no firm D call. CDR3 size: 14 residues. Trimming cost V 2 bases and J 4 bases, with 9 bases left between them. CDR1 MGHRA and CDR2 YSYEKL come from the germline V gene. In DNA, the CDR3 is TGCGCCAGCAGCCAACCGGTCCCGTACAATGAGCAGTTCTTC. This codes for CASSQPVPYNEQFF.